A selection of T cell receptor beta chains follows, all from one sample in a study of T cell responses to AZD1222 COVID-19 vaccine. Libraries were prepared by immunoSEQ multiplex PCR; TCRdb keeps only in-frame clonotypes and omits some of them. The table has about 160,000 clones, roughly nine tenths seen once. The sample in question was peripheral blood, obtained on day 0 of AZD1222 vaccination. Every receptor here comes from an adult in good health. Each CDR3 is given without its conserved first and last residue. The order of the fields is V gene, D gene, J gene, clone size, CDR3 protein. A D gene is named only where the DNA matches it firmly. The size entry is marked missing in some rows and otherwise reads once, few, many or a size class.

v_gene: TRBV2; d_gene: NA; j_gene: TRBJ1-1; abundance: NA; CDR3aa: ASSEARGLNTEAF
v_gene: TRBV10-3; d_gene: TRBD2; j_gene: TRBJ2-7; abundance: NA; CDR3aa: AISDPREEQY
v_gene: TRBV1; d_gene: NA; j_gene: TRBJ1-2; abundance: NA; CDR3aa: TSSQVRQGEGGYT
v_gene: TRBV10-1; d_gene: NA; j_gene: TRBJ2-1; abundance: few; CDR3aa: ASRAAGRFSYNEQF
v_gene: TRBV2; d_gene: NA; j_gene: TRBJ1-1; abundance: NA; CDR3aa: ASSEARIGGGNTEAF
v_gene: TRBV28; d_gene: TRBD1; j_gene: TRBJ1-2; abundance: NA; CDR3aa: ASSIRRAGGNYGYT
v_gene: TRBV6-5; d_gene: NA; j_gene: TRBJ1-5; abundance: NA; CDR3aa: ASSRRSNQPQH
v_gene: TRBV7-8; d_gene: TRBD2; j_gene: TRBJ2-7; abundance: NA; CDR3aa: ASSLRSVAGRDRYEQY
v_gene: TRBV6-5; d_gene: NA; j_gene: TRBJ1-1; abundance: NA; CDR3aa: ASSYGRNTEAF
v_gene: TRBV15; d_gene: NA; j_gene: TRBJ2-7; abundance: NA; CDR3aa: ATSRKNLGPSYEQY
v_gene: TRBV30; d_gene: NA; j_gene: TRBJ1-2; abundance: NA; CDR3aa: AWSNQGTQGHYGYT
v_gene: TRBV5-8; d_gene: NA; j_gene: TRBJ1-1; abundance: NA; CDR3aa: ASSFRDTYKEAF
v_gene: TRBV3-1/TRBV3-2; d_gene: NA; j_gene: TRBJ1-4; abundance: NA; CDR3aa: ASSPGPTDPNEKLF
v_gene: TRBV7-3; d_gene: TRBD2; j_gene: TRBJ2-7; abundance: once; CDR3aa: ASSLQTSGYEQY
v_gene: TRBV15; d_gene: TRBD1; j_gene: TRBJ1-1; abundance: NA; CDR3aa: ATRDRGRYTEAF
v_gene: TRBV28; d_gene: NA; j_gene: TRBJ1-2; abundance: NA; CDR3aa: ASSLYNRAAYGYT
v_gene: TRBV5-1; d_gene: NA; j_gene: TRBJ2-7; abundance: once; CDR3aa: ASSLGDAVSYEQY
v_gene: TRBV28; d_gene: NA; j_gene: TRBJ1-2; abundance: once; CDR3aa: ASRGSYGYT
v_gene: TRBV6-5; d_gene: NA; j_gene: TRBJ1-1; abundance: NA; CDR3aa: ASVNLNTEAF
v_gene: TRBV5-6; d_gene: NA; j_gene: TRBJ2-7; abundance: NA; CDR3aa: ASNLLDSSYEQY
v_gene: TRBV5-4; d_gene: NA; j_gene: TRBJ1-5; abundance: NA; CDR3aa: ASSFGGDQPQH
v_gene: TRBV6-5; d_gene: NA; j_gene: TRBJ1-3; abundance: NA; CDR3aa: ASSYGFIASGNTIY
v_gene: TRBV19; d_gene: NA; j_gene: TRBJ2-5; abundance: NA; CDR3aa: ASSIDPDQETQY
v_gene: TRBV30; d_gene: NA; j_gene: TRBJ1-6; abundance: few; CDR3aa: ACNRQDNSPLH
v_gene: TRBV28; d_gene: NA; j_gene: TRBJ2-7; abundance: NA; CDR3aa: ASSSTSTGDYEEQY
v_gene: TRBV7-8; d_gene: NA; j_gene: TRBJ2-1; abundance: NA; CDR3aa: ASSSPIHEQF
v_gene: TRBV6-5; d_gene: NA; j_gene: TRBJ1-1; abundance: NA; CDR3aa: ASSYYRDTAEAF
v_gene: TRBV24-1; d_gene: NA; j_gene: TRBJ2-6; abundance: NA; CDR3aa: ATSDLRTGANVLT
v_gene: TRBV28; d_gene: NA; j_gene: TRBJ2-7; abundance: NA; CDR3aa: ASSLEGLPSQY
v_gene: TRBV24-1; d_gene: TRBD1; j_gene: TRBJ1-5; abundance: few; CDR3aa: ATSEGTASNQPQH
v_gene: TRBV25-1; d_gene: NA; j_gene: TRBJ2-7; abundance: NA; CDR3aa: ASRKTGESSYEQY